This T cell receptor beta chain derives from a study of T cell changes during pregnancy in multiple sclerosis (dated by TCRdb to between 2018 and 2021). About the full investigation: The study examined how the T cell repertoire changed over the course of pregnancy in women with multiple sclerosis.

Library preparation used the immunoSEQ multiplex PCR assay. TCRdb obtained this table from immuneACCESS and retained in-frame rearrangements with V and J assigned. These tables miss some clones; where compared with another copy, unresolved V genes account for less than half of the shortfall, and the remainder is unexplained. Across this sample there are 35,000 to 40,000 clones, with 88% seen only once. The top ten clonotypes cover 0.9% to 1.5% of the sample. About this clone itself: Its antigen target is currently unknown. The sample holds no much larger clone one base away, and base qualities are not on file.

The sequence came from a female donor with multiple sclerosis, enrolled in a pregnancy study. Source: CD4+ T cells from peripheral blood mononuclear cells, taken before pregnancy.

The CDR3 loop reads CASSPGTGDGDTQYF. The nucleotides are TGTGCCAGCAGCCCCGGGACAGGGGATGGAGATACGCAGTATTTT. The chain is assembled from TRBV7-2 and TRBJ2-3, with 10 central nucleotides matching TRBD1. V is trimmed back by 5 bases and J by 5 bases, and the junction contains 7 bases that no gene match accounts for. Taken from cysteine to phenylalanine, the CDR3 has 15 residues. CDR3 DNA is the only sequence kept; it has 45 bases, read in frame from the first base. The germline V gene sets CDR1 to SGHTA and CDR2 to FQGNSA.